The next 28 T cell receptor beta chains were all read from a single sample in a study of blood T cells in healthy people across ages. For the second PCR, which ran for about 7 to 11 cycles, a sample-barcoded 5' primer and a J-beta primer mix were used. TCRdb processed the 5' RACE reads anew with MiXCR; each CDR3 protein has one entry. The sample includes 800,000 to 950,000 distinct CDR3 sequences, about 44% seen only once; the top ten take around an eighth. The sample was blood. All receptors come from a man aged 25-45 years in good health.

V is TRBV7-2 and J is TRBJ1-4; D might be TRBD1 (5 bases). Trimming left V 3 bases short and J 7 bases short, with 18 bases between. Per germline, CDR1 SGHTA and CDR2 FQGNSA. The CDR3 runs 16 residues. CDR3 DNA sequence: TGTGCCAGCAGCTTTGGGACCCCGCGACCCTTTGAAAAACTGTTTTTT. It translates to CASSFGTPRPFEKLFF.

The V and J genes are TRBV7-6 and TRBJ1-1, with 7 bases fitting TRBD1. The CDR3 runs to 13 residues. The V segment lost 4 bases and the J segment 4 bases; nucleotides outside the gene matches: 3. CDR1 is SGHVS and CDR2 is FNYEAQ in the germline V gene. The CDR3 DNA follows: TGTGCCAGCAGCTGGAACAGGGGCACTGAAGCTTTCTTT. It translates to CASSWNRGTEAFF.

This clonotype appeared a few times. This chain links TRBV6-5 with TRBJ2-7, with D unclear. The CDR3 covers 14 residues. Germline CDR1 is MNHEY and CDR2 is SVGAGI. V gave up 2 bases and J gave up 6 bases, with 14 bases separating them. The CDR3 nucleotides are TGTGCCAGCAGTTACGGCGGAATCCCTCCCGAGCAGTACTTC. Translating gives CASSYGGIPPEQYF.

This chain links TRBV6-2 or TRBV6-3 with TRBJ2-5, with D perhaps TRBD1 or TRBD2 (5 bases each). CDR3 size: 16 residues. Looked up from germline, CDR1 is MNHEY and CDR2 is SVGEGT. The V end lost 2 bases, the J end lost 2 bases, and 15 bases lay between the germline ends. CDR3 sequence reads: CASSYVAGSTQETQYF. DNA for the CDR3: TGTGCCAGCAGTTACGTGGCAGGGAGCACTCAAGAGACCCAGTACTTC.

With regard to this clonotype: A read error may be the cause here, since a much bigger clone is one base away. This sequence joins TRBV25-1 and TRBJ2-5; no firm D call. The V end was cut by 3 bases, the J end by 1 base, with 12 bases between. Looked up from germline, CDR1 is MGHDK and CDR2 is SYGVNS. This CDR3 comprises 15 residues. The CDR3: CASSDVVTLQETQYF. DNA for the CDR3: TGTGCCAGCAGTGACGTGGTGACACTCCAAGAGACCCAGTACTTC.

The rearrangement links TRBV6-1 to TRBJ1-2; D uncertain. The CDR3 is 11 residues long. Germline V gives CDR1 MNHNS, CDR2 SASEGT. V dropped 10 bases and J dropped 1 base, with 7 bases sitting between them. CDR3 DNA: TGTGCCACCTGGGGTAACTATGGCTACACCTTC. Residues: CATWGNYGYTF.

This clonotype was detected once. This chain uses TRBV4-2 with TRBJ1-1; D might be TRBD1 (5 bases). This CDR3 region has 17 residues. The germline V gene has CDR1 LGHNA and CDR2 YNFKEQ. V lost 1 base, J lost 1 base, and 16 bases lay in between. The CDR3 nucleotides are TGTGCCAGCAGCCAAGGTAGGCCGTGGGACGGGAACACTGAAGCTTTCTTT. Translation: CASSQGRPWDGNTEAFF.

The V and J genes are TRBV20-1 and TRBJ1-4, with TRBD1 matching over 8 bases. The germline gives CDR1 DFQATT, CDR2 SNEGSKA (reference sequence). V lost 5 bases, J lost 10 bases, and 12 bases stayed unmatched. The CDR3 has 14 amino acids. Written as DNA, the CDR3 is TGCAGTGCTGCAGAACAGGGGGGGCGCCGAAAACTGTTTTTT. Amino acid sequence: CSAAEQGGRRKLFF.

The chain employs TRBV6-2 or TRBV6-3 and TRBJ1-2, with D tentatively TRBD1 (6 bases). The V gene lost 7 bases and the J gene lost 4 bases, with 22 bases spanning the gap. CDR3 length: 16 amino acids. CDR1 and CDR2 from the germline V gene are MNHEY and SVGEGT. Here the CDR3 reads CASTPDPEGVVYGYTF. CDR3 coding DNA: TGTGCCAGCACCCCGGATCCGGAGGGGGTTGTCTATGGCTACACCTTC.

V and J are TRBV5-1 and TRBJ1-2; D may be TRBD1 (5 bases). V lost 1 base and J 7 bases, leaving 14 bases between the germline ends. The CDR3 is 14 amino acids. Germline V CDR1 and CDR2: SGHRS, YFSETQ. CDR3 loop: CASSLSQVLSGYTF. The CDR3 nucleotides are TGCGCCAGCAGCTTGTCACAGGTCCTTAGTGGCTACACCTTC.

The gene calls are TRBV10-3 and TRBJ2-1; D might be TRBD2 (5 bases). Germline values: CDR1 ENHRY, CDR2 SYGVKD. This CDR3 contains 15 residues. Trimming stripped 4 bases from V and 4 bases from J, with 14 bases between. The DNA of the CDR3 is TGTGCCATCAGTGTTAAGGCTAGCTCATACAATGAGCAGTTCTTC. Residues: CAISVKASSYNEQFF.

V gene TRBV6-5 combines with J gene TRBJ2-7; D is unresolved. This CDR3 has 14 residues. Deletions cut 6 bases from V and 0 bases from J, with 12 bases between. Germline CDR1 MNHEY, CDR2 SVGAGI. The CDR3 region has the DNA TGTGCCAGCAGCTCCCCGGGTCGCTCCTACGAGCAGTACTTC. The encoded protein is CASSSPGRSYEQYF.

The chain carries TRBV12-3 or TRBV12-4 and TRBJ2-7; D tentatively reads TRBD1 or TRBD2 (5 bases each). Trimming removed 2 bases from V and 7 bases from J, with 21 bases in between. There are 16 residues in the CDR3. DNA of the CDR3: TGTGCCAGCAGTTTAATCCCGACTGGGGGTTACAATGAGCAGTACTTC. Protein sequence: CASSLIPTGGYNEQYF.

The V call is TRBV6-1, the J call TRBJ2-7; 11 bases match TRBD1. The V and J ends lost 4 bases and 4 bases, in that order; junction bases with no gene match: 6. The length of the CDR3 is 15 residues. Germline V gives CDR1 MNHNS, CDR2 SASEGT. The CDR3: CASSGRTGGRYEQYF. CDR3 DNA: TGTGCCAGCAGTGGAAGGACAGGGGGCAGGTACGAGCAGTACTTC.

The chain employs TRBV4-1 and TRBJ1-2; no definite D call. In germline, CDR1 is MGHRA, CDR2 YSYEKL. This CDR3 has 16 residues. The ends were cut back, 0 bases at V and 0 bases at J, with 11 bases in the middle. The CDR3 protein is CASSQDSTVSNYGYTF. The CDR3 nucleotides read TGCGCCAGCAGCCAAGACTCGACGGTCTCTAACTATGGCTACACCTTC.

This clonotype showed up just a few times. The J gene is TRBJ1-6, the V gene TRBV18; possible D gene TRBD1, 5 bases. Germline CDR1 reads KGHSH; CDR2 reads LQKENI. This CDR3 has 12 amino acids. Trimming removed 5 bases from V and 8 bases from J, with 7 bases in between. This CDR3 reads CASSSRDSPLHF. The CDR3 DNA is TGTGCCAGCTCATCCAGGGATTCACCCCTCCACTTT.

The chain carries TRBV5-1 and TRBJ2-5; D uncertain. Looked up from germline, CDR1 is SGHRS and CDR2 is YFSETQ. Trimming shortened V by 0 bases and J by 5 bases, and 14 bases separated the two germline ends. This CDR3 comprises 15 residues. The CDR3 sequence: CASSLAVGTLETQYF. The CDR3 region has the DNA TGCGCCAGCAGCTTGGCGGTCGGCACGCTGGAGACCCAGTACTTC.

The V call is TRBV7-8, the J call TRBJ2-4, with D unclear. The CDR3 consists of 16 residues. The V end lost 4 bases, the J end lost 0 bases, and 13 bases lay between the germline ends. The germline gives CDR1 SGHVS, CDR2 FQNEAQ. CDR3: CASSSKDLLAKNIQYF. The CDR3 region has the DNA TGTGCCAGCAGCTCTAAGGACCTGCTAGCCAAAAACATTCAGTACTTC.

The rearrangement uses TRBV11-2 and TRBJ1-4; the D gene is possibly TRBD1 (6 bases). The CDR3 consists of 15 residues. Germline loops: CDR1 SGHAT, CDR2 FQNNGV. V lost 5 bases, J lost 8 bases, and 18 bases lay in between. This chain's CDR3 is CASSPRGQGGEKLFF. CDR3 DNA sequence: TGTGCCAGCAGCCCACGGGGGCAGGGAGGCGAAAAACTGTTTTTT.

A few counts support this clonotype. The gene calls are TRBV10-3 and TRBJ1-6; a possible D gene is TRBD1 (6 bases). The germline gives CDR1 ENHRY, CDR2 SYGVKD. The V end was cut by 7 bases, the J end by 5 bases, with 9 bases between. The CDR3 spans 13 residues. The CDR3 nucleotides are TGTGCCATCAAGTCAGGGGATAATTCACCCCTCCACTTT. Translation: CAIKSGDNSPLHF.

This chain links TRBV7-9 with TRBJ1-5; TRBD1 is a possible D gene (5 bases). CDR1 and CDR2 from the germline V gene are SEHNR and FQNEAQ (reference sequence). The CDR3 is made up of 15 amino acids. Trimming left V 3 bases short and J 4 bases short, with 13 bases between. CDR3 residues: CASSLVGGPNQPQHF. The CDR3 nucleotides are TGTGCCAGCAGCTTGGTCGGGGGACCAAATCAGCCCCAGCATTTT.

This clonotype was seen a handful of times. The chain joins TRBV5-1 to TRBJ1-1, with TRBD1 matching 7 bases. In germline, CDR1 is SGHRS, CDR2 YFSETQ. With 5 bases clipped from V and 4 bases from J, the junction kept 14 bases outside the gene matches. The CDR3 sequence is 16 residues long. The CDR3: CASSQGGRASVTEAFF. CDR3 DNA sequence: TGCGCCAGCAGTCAAGGGGGCAGGGCCTCGGTCACTGAAGCTTTCTTT.

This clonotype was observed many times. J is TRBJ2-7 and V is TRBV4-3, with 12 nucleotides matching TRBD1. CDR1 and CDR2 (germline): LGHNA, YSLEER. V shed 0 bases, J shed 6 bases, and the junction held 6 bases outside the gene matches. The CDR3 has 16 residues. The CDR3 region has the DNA TGCGCCAGCAGCCAAGAAACCGGGACAGGGGGCATCGAGCAGTACTTC. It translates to CASSQETGTGGIEQYF.

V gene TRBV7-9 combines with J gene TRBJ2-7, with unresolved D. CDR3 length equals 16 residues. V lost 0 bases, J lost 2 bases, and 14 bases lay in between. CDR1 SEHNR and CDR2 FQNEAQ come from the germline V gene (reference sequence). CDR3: CASSLAQAKVPYEQYF. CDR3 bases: TGTGCCAGCAGCTTAGCGCAGGCGAAGGTCCCCTACGAGCAGTACTTC. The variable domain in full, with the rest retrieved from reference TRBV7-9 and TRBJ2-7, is DTGVSQNPRHKITKRGQNVTFRCDPISEHNRLYWYRQTLGQGPEFLTYFQNEAQLEKSRLLSDRFSAERPKGSFSTLEIQRTEQGDSAMYLCASSLAQAKVPYEQYFGPGTRLTVT.

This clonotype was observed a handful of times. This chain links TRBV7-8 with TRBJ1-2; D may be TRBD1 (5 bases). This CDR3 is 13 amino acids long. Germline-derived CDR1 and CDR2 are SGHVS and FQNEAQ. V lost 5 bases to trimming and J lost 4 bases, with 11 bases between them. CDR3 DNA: TGTGCCAGCAGCGCCAGGGAAGGCTATGGCTACACCTTC. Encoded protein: CASSAREGYGYTF.

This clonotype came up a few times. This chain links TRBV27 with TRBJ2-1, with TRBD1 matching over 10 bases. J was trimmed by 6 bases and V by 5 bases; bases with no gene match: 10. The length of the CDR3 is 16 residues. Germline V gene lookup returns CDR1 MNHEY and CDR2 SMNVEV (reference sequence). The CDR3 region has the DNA TGTGCCAGCAGTCTTGCCCCCGGGACAGGGGTCAATGAGCAGTTCTTC. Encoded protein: CASSLAPGTGVNEQFF.

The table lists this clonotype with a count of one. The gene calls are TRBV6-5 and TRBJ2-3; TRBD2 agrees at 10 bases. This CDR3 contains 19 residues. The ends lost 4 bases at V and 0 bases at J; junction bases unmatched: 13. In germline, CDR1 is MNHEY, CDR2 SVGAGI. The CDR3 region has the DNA TGTGCCAGCAGTTCTGCCCCCGCTAGCGGGGGAACTAGCACAGATACGCAGTATTTT. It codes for CASSSAPASGGTSTDTQYF.

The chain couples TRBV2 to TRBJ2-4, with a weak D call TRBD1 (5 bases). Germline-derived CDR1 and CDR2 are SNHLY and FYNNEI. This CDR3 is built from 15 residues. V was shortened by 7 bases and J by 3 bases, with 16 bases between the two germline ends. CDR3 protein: CASIRTGGGKNIQYF. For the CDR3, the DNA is TGTGCCAGCATCAGAACAGGCGGTGGCAAAAACATTCAGTACTTC.